This TCR beta chain stems from a study of vaccination and CD4 T cells after COVID-19. Background on the study: Each participant was administered two doses of a vaccine, which was either BNT162b2 or mRNA-1273.

Treatment meaning: 10-day PBMC culture with coronavirus spike peptide pools or control peptides (ViraFEST assay). The CDR3 is 14 residues long. The V gene end was trimmed by 8 bases and the J gene end by 6 bases; junction bases not matched to a gene: 10. Germline V CDR1 and CDR2: LNHNV, YYDKDF (reference sequence). This clonotype was picked up a small number of times. Its antigen is not known. An Oncomine TCR Beta short-read assay was used to sequence the DNA from cultured CD4+ T cells. TCRdb independently ran MiXCR on the PCR reads; one entry per CDR3 protein. Here the sample spans some 15,000 distinct CDR3 sequences, roughly 73% being singletons.

This chain connects TRBV15 to TRBJ2-3; 8 bases are a match to TRBD2. The sequence was obtained from a human donor who had recovered from COVID-19. Sequencing was performed on CD4+ T cells from blood, cultured in vitro. The CDR3 DNA reads TGTGCCACCGGACGCGGGGGGTGGGTTGATACGCAGTATTTT. As protein: CATGRGGWVDTQYF.